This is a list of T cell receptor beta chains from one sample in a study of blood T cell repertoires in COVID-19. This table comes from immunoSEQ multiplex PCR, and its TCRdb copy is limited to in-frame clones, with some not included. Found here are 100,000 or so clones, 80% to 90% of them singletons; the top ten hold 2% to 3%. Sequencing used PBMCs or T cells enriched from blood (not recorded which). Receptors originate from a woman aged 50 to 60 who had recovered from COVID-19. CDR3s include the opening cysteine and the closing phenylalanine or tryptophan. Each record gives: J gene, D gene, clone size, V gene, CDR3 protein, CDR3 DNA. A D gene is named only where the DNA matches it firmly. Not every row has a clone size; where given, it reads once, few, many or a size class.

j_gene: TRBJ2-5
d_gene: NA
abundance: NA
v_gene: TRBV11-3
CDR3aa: CASSLVNQETQYF
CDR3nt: TGTGCCAGCAGCTTAGTCAACCAAGAGACCCAGTACTTC

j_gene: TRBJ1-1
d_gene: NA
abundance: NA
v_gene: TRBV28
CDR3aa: CASSNTVAPEAFF
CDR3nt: TGTGCCAGCAGTAATACCGTCGCGCCTGAAGCTTTCTTT

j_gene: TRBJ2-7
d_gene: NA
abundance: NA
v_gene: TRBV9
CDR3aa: CASSVAPGPSYEQYF
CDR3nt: TGTGCCAGCAGCGTAGCGCCAGGGCCCTCCTACGAGCAGTACTTC

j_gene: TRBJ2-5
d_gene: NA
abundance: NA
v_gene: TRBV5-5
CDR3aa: CASSGGGLGDGTQYF
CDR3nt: TGTGCCAGCAGCGGGGGAGGACTCGGGGATGGGACCCAGTACTTC

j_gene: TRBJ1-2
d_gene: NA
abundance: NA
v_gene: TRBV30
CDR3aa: CAWSVKGHGNYGYTF
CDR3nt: TGTGCCTGGAGTGTCAAAGGACACGGCAACTATGGCTACACCTTC

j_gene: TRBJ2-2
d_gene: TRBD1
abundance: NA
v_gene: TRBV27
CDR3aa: CASRARQGLGELFF
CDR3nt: TGTGCCAGCAGGGCCCGACAGGGGCTCGGGGAGCTGTTTTTT

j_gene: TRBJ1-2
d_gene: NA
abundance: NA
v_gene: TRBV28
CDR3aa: CASLVSLLNGGYTF
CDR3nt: TGTGCCAGCTTGGTTTCCTTACTAAACGGTGGCTACACCTTC

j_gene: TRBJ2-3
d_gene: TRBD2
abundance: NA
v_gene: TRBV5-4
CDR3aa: CASGILAGGPGGTDTQYF
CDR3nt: TGTGCCAGCGGGATTCTAGCGGGAGGGCCCGGGGGCACAGATACGCAGTATTTT

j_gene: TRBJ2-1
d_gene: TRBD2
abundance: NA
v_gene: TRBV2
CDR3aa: CASSATKRDYPYNEQFF
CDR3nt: TGTGCCAGCAGCGCCACTAAGCGGGACTACCCCTACAATGAGCAGTTCTTC

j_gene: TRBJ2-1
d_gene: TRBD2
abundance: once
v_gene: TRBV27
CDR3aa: CASSLRGSGRIHNEQFF
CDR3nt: TGTGCCAGCAGTCTTCGGGGCAGCGGGAGAATCCACAATGAGCAGTTCTTC

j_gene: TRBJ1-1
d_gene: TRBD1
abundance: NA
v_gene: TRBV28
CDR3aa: CASSLVGTGTTEAFF
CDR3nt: TGTGCCAGCAGTTTAGTTGGGACAGGGACCACTGAAGCTTTCTTT

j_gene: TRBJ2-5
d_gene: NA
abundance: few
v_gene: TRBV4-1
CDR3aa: CASSPGGAGRETQYF
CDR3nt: TGCGCCAGCAGCCCGGGGGGCGCGGGCAGAGAGACCCAGTACTTC

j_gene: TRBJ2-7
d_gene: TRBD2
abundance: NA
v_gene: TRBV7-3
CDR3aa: CASSFSGGDSYEQYF
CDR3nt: TGTGCCAGCAGCTTTAGCGGGGGGGATTCCTACGAGCAGTACTTC

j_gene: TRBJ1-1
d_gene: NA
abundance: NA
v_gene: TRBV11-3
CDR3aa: CASSSRAGMNTEAFF
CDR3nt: TGTGCCAGCAGCTCCAGAGCGGGGATGAACACTGAAGCTTTCTTT

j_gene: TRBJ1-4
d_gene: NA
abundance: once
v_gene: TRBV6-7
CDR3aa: CASRANRVGTANEKLFF
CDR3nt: TGTGCCAGCAGAGCAAACAGGGTTGGTACCGCTAATGAAAAACTGTTTTTT

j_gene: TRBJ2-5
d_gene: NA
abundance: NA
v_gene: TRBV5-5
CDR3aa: CAQGSGPGETQYF
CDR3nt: TGTGCCCAAGGTAGTGGGCCTGGGGAGACCCAGTACTTC

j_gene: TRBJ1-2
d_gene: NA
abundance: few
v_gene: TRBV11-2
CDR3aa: CASSLGRLDYGYTF
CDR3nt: TGTGCCAGCAGCTTAGGGAGATTGGACTATGGCTACACCTTC

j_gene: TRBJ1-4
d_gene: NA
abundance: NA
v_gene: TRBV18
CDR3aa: CASSPGRNEKLFF
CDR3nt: TGTGCCAGCTCACCAGGCAGGAATGAAAAACTGTTTTTT

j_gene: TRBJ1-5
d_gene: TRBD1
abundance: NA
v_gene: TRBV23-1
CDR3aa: CASSLGQPHRLDQPQHF
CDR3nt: TGCGCCAGCAGTCTGGGACAGCCTCATAGACTAGATCAGCCCCAGCATTTT

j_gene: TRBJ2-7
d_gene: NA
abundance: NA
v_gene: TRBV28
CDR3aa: CASSYSSYEQYF
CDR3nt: TGTGCCAGCAGTTACAGCTCCTACGAGCAGTACTTC

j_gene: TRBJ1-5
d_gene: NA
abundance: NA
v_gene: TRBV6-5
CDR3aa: CASSYIDSNQPQHF
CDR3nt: TGTGCCAGCAGTTATATAGATAGCAATCAGCCCCAGCATTTT

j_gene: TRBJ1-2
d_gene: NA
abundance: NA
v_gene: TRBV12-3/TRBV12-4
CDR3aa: CASSQTGIYGYTF
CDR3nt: TGTGCCAGCAGTCAAACAGGGATCTATGGCTACACCTTC

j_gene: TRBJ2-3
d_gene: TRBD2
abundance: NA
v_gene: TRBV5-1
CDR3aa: CASTSGGYTDTQYF
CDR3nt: TGCGCCAGCACTAGCGGGGGATACACAGATACGCAGTATTTT

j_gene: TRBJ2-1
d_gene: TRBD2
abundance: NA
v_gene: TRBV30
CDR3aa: CAWSGSVRGAGSYNEQFF
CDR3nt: TGTGCCTGGAGTGGGTCCGTGCGGGGGGCCGGAAGTTACAATGAGCAGTTCTTC

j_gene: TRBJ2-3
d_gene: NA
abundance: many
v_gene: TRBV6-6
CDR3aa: CASSHSGSTDTQYF
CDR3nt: TGTGCCAGCAGCCACTCCGGGTCCACAGATACGCAGTATTTT

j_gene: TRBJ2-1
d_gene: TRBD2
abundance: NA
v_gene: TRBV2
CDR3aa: CASSEGPGGYSYNEQFF
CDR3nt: TGTGCCAGCAGTGAAGGTCCGGGGGGGTACTCCTACAATGAGCAGTTCTTC

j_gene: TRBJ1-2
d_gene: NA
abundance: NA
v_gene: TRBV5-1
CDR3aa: CASSGGYGYTF
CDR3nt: TGCGCCAGCAGCGGGGGGTATGGCTACACCTTC

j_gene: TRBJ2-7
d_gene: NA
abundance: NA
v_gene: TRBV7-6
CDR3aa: CASSLALGEYYEQYF
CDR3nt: TGTGCCAGCAGCTTAGCGTTAGGGGAATACTACGAGCAGTACTTC

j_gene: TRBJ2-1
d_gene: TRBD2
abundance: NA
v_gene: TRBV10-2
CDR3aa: CASRAAGGIDNEQFF
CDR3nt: TGCGCCAGCAGGGCAGCGGGGGGGATCGACAATGAGCAGTTCTTC

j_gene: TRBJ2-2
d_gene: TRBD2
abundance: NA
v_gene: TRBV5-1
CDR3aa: CASSPTALAGLAGELFF
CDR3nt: TGCGCCAGCAGCCCTACGGCCCTAGCGGGGTTGGCCGGGGAGCTGTTTTTT

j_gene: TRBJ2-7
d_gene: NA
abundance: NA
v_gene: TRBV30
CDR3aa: CAWSGGSVYEQYF
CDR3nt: TGTGCCTGGAGCGGGGGTAGCGTCTACGAGCAGTACTTC